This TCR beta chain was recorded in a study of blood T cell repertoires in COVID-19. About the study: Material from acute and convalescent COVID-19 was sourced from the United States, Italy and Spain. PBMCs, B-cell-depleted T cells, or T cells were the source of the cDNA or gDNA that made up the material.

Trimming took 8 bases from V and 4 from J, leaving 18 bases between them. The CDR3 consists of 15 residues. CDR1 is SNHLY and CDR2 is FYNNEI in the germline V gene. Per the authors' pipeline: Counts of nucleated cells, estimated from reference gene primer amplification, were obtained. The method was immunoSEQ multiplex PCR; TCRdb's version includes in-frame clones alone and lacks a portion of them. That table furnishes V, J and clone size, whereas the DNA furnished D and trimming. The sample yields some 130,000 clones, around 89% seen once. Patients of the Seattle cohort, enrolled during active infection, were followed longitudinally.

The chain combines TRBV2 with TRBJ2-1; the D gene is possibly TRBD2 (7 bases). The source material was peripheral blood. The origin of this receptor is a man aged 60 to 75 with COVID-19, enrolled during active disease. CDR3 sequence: CASAESGGGYNEQFF. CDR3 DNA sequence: TGTGCCAGCGCCGAGTCGGGGGGCGGTTACAATGAGCAGTTCTTC.